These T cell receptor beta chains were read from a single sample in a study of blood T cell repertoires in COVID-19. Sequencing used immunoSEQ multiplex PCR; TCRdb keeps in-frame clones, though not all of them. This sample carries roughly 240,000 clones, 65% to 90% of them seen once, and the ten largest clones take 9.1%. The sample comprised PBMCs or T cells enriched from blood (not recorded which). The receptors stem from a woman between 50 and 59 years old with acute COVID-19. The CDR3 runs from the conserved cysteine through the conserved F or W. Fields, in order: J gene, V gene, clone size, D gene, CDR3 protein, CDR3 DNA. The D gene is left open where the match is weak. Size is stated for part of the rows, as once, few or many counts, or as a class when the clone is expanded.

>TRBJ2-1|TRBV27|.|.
CATRQSSYNEQFF
TGTGCCACCAGACAGTCCTCCTACAATGAGCAGTTCTTC
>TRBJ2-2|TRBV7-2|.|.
CASSPYGSPAGELFF
TGTGCCAGCAGCCCCTACGGGTCTCCCGCCGGGGAGCTGTTTTTT
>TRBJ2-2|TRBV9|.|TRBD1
CASNVGTGYTGELFF
TGTGCCAGCAACGTCGGGACAGGGTACACCGGGGAGCTGTTTTTT
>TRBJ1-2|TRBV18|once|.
CASSPPGQSFYGYTF
TGTGCCAGCTCACCACCGGGCCAGAGTTTCTATGGCTACACCTTC
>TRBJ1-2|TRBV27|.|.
CASSSNRDIRANYGYTF
TGTGCCAGCAGTTCAAACAGGGACATCAGAGCTAACTATGGCTACACCTTC
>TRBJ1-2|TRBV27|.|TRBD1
CASRLIRQGGGGYTF
TGTGCCAGCCGTTTGATCCGACAGGGGGGAGGGGGCTACACCTTC
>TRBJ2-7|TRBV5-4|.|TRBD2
CASSLPGLAGGPSYEQYF
TGTGCCAGCAGCTTGCCGGGACTAGCGGGGGGGCCTTCCTACGAGCAGTACTTC
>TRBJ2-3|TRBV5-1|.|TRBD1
CASSLPDRVTDTQYF
TGCGCCAGCAGCTTGCCGGACAGGGTAACAGATACGCAGTATTTT
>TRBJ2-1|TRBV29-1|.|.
CSVERSEGANNEQFF
TGCAGCGTTGAACGCTCCGAAGGGGCCAACAATGAGCAGTTCTTC
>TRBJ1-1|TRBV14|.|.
CASSPVRGALNTEAFF
TGTGCCAGCAGCCCTGTCCGGGGGGCGCTTAATACTGAAGCTTTCTTT
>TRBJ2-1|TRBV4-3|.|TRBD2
CASSQGSGGSGEQFF
TGCGCCAGCAGCCAAGGGAGCGGGGGGTCAGGTGAGCAGTTCTTC
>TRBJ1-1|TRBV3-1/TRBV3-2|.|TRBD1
CASSHAGGSGTEAFF
TGTGCCAGCAGCCATGCAGGGGGCTCGGGCACTGAAGCTTTCTTT
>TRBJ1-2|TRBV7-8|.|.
CASSSGGAAGYTF
TGTGCCAGCAGTTCCGGGGGGGCCGCCGGCTACACCTTC
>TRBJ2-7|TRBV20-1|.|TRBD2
CSASESGLAGYEQYF
TGCAGTGCTAGTGAATCGGGACTAGCGGGGTACGAGCAGTACTTC
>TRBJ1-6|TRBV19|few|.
CASSIGSGGADSPLHF
TGTGCCAGTAGTATCGGTTCGGGGGGCGCGGATTCACCCCTCCACTTT
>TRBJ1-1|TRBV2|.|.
CASRFPGGRSEAFF
TGTGCCAGCAGGTTCCCGGGGGGGCGATCTGAAGCTTTCTTT
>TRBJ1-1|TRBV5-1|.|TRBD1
CASSPGDRSVAAFF
TGCGCCAGCAGCCCTGGGGACAGATCGGTGGCGGCTTTCTTT
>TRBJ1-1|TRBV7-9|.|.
CASSLAGSSTEAFF
TGTGCCAGCAGCTTAGCGGGGAGTTCTACTGAAGCTTTCTTT
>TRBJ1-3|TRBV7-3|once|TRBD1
CASSLGQPGSGNTIYF
TGTGCCAGCAGCTTGGGACAGCCTGGCTCTGGAAACACCATATATTTT
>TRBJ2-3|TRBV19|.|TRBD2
CASTSGTSPVPDTQYF
TGTGCCAGTACCTCCGGGACTAGCCCGGTGCCAGATACGCAGTATTTT
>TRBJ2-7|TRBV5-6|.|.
CASSSSSYEQYF
TGTGCCAGCAGCTCTAGCTCCTACGAGCAGTACTTC
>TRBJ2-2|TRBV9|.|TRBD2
CASSVVKNSGGYTGELFF
TGTGCCAGCAGCGTAGTAAAAAATAGCGGGGGATACACCGGGGAGCTGTTTTTT
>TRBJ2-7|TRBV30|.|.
CAWSPSSYEQYF
TGTGCCTGGAGTCCCAGCTCCTACGAGCAGTACTTC
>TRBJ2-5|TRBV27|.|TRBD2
CASSLQSPAGGQETQYF
TGTGCCAGCAGTTTACAATCCCCAGCGGGGGGACAAGAGACCCAGTACTTC
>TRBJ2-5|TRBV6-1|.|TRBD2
CASSDTPSGGAQETQYF
TGTGCCAGCAGTGATACCCCTAGCGGGGGTGCTCAAGAGACCCAGTACTTC
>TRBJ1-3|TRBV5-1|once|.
CASSPTGLGATIYF
TGCGCCAGCAGCCCGACGGGTTTGGGGGCCACCATATATTTT
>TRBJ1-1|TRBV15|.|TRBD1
CATTKDRVEMKGEAFF
TGTGCCACCACCAAGGACAGGGTGGAGATGAAGGGTGAAGCTTTCTTT
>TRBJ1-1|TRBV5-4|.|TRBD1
CASSPRQGMNTEAFF
TGTGCCAGCAGCCCCCGACAGGGGATGAACACTGAAGCTTTCTTT
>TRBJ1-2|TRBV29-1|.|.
CSVEDLWRGANYGYTF
TGCAGCGTTGAAGATCTCTGGCGGGGAGCTAACTATGGCTACACCTTC
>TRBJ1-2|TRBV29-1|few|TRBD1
CSVRTTGGGEGYTF
TGCAGCGTGAGAACTACAGGGGGCGGAGAAGGCTACACCTTC
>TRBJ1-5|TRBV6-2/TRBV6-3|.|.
CASSYAQGQPQHF
TGTGCCAGCAGTTACGCCCAGGGGCAGCCCCAGCATTTT
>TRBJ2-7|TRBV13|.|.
CASSLAGPTSYEQYF
TGTGCCAGCAGCTTAGCTGGCCCGACATCCTACGAGCAGTACTTC
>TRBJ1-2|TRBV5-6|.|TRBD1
CASRPSTGTNYGYTF
TGTGCCAGCAGACCCTCGACAGGGACTAACTATGGCTACACCTTC
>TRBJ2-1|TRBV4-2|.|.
CASSQEGGSYNEQFF
TGTGCCAGCAGCCAGGAAGGGGGCTCCTACAATGAGCAGTTCTTC
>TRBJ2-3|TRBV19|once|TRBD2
CASSPVRQGGTDTQYF
TGTGCCAGTAGTCCTGTCAGGCAGGGAGGGACAGATACGCAGTATTTT
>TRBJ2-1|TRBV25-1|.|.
CASSDKTASYNEQFF
TGTGCCAGCAGTGACAAGACAGCCTCCTACAATGAGCAGTTCTTC
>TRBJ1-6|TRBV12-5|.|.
CASGLVRGGDNSPLHF
TGTGCTAGTGGTTTGGTACGGGGGGGGGACAATTCACCCCTCCACTTT
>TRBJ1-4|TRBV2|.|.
CASRPRSGGEKLFF
TGTGCCAGCAGACCTCGATCGGGCGGGGAAAAACTGTTTTTT
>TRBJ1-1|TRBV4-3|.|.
CASSQEAGRNAFF
TGCGCCAGCAGCCAAGAGGCAGGGAGGAATGCTTTCTTT
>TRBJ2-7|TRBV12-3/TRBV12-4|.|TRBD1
CASRTGGMYEQYF
TGTGCCAGCAGGACAGGGGGGATGTACGAGCAGTACTTC
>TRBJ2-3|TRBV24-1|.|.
CATGGGDPVDTQYF
TGTGCCACCGGTGGCGGGGACCCGGTGGATACGCAGTATTTT
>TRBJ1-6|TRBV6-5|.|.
CASTVRVPNSPLHF
TGTGCCAGCACCGTCCGGGTCCCCAATTCACCCCTCCACTTT
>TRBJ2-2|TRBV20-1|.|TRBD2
CSASRGVNTGELFF
TGCAGTGCTAGTCGGGGGGTTAACACCGGGGAGCTGTTTTTT
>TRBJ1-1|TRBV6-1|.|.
CASSEMSRESEAFF
TGTGCCAGCAGTGAAATGTCCAGGGAATCTGAAGCTTTCTTT
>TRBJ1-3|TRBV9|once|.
CASSVGGSSGNTIYF
TGTGCCAGCAGCGTAGGAGGTAGCTCTGGAAACACCATATATTTT
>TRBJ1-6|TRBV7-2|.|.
CASSLGAGVGSPLHF
TGTGCCAGCAGCCTCGGAGCAGGGGTAGGGTCACCCCTCCACTTT
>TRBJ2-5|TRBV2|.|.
CASSEDGQVAETQYF
TGTGCCAGCAGTGAAGATGGCCAGGTGGCGGAGACCCAGTACTTC
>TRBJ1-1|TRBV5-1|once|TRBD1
CASSYDRGNTEAFF
TGCGCCAGCAGTTATGACAGGGGGAACACTGAAGCTTTCTTT
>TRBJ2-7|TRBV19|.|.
CASSIKEGGPPYYEQYF
TGTGCCAGTAGTATCAAGGAGGGGGGGCCCCCTTACTACGAGCAGTACTTC